This passage covers 7 T cell receptor beta chains from one sample sequenced in a study of blood T cells in healthy people across ages. Primed by a sample-barcoded 5' primer and a J-beta primer mix, a second PCR proceeded for roughly 6 to 12 cycles. TCRdb re-called the 5' RACE reads through MiXCR, storing one row per CDR3 protein. The sample lists roughly 800,000 distinct CDR3 sequences, over 45% occurring once. The sequencing sample was made of blood. Every receptor here comes from a man aged 25-40 years in good health.

A few counts support this clonotype. The chain combines TRBV7-2 with TRBJ2-7; TRBD2 agrees at 7 bases. After removal of 4 bases from V and 2 bases from J, the junction contained 5 bases not matched to a gene. Germline assignment: CDR1 SGHTA and CDR2 FQGNSA. The CDR3 is 14 residues long. CDR3 sequence: CASSSQREAYEQYF. CDR3 nucleotides: TGTGCCAGCAGCTCCCAGCGGGAAGCCTACGAGCAGTACTTC. Filled out from reference TRBV7-2 and TRBJ2-7, the complete variable domain reads GAGVSQSPSNKVTEKGKDVELRCDPISGHTALYWYRQSLGQGLEFLIYFQGNSAPDKSGLPSDRFSAERTGGSVSTLTIQRTQQEDSAVYLCASSSQREAYEQYFGPGTRLTVT.

V and J are TRBV11-2 and TRBJ1-1; 12 bases match TRBD1. CDR3 length: 21 amino acids. CDR1 is SGHAT, CDR2 FQNNGV, per germline. V shed 1 base and J 4 bases; nucleotides not matched to a gene: 19. The DNA for the CDR3 is TGTGCCAGCAGCTTAGTTGGAAGGGGGAGGGGGACAGGGGGCATCAGCACTGAAGCTTTCTTT. Protein product: CASSLVGRGRGTGGISTEAFF.

The sample holds a few counts of this clonotype. The chain joins TRBV20-1 to TRBJ2-7; 13 bases align to TRBD2. CDR3 size: 16 residues. The J segment lost 3 bases and the V segment lost 2 bases, leaving 7 bases of the junction unmatched. Germline V gene data show CDR1 as DFQATT and CDR2 as SNEGSKA (reference sequence). The CDR3 bases are TGCAGTGCTAGAAATCCACTAGCGGGGGGGAACTACGAGCAGTACTTC. This codes for CSARNPLAGGNYEQYF.

The gene calls are TRBV6-2 or TRBV6-3 and TRBJ2-4, with D perhaps matching TRBD1 (6 bases). The last part of the DNA fits TRBJ2-7 better; the J call may be wrong. Per the germline V gene, CDR1 is MNHEY and CDR2 is SVGEGT. The CDR3 extends over 15 amino acids. CDR3 nucleotide sequence: TGTGCCAGCAGTCGAATACAGGGTGACCTCTACGAGCAGTACTTC. Protein product: CASSRIQGDLYEQYF.

The rearrangement links TRBV6-9 to TRBJ2-6; D call uncertain. The CDR3 has 14 residues. V lost 8 bases and J lost 2, with 10 bases in between. The germline V gene encodes CDR1 MNHGY and CDR2 SVAAGI. CDR3 protein: CASGDSTGANVLTF. The CDR3, as DNA: TGTGCCAGCGGGGATTCCACTGGGGCCAACGTCCTGACTTTC.

The rearrangement joins TRBV7-2 to TRBJ1-6, with D perhaps matching TRBD1 (5 bases). Germline values: CDR1 SGHTA, CDR2 FQGNSA. V lost 5 bases and J lost 5, with 13 bases in between. CDR3 size: 15 residues. The CDR3 bases are TGTGCCAGCAGCGTCGGGACCCCGAATAATTCACCCCTCCACTTT. It specifies CASSVGTPNNSPLHF. Full variable domain (outside the CDR3, taken from reference TRBV7-2 and TRBJ1-6): GAGVSQSPSNKVTEKGKDVELRCDPISGHTALYWYRQSLGQGLEFLIYFQGNSAPDKSGLPSDRFSAERTGGSVSTLTIQRTQQEDSAVYLCASSVGTPNNSPLHFGNGTRLTVT.

Only a few counts were recorded for this clonotype. V usage is TRBV4-3 and J usage is TRBJ2-7; 8 bases are shared with TRBD1. The CDR3 is 17 amino acids. J gave up 6 bases and V 0 bases, and 13 bases lay outside the gene matches. Germline-derived CDR1 and CDR2 are LGHNA and YSLEER. Here the CDR3 DNA reads TGCGCCAGCAGCCAAGATCTTGGGGGACAGGTCTCGGGCGAGCAGTACTTC. It yields the protein CASSQDLGGQVSGEQYF.